This TCR beta chain was found in a study of blood T cell repertoires in COVID-19. Across the whole study: COVID-19 samples collected from the United States, Italy and Spain covered acute and convalescent phases. The cDNA or gDNA used as material had been derived from T cells, B-cell-depleted T cells, or PBMCs.

Per the authors' pipeline: Reference gene primer amplification gave nucleated cell count estimates. Libraries were prepared by immunoSEQ multiplex PCR; TCRdb keeps only in-frame clonotypes and omits some of them. The V and J calls and clone size were taken over from that table, and D and trimming were inferred from the DNA. Among tens of thousands of clones, more than 65% were seen once, and the ten largest hold just under 25%. This CDR3 has 17 amino acids. Looked up from germline, CDR1 is SGHVS and CDR2 is FQNEAQ. The V gene lost 2 bases and the J gene lost 0 bases, with 11 bases spanning the gap. The receptor was derived from a man in his sixties with acute or convalescent COVID-19. The chain couples TRBV7-8 to TRBJ2-6, with D unclear. The sample taken for sequencing was peripheral blood. Here the CDR3 reads CASSLFNSVSGANVLTF. DNA of the CDR3: TGTGCCAGCAGCTTATTTAATTCGGTCTCTGGGGCCAACGTCCTGACTTTC.